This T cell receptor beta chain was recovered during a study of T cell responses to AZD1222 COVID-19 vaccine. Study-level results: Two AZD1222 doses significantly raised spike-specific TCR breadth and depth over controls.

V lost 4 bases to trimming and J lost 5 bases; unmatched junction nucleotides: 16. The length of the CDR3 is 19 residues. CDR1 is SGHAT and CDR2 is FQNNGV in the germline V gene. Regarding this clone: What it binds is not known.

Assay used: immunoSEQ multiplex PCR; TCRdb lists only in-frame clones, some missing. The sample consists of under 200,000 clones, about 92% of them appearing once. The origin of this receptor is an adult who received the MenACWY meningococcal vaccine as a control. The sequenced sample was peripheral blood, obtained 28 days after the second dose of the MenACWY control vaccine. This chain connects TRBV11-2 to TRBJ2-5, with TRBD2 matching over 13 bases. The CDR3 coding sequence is TGTGCCAGCAGCTCCCGAATATACGGACTAGCGGGAGACGGGGAGACCCAGTACTTC. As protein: CASSSRIYGLAGDGETQYF.